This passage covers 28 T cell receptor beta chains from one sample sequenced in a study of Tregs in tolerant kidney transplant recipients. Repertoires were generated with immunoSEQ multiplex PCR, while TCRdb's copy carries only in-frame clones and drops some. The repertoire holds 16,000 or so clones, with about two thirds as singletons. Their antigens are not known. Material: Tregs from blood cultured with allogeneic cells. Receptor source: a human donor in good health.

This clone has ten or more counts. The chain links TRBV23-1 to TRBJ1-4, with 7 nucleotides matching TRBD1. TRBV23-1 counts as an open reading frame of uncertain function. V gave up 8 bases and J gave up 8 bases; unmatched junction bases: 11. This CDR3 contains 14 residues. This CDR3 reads CASGLDRMKEKLFF. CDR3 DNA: TGCGCCAGCGGCCTGGACAGGATGAAGGAAAAACTGTTTTTT.

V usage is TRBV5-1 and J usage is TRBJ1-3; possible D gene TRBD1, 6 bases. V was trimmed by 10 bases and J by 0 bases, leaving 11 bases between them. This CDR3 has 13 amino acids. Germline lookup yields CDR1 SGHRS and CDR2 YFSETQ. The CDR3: CAGQGHSGNTIYF. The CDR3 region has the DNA TGCGCCGGCCAGGGACACTCTGGAAACACCATATATTTT.

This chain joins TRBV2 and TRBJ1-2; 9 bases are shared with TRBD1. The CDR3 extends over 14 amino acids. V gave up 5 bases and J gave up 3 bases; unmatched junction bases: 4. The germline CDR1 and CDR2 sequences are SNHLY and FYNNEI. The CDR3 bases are TGTGCCAGCAGTTTACAGGGGGCGGACTATGGCTACACCTTC. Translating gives CASSLQGADYGYTF.

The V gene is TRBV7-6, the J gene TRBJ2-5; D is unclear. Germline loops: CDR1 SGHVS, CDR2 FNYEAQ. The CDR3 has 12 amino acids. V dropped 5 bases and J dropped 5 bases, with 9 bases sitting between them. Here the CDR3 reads CASSPVQETQYF. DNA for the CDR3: TGTGCCAGCAGCCCCGTACAGGAGACCCAGTACTTC.

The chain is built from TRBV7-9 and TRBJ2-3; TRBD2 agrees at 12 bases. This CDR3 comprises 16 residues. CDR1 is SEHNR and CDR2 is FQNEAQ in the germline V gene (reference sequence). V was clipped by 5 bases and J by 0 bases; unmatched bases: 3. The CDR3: CASSATSGGSTDTQYF. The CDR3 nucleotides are TGTGCCAGCAGCGCCACTAGCGGGGGGAGCACAGATACGCAGTATTTT.

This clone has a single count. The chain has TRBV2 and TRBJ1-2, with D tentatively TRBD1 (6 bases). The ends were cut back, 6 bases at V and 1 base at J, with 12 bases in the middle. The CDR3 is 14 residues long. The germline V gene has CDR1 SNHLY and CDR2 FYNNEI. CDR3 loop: CASRRGGLNYGYTF. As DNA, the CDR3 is TGTGCCAGCAGAAGGGGGGGCCTTAACTATGGCTACACCTTC.

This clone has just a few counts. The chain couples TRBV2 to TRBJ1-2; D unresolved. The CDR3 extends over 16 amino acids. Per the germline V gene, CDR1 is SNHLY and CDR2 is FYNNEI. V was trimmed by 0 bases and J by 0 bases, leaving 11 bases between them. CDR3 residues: CASSEARSRTNYGYTF. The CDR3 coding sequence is TGTGCCAGCAGTGAAGCGCGAAGCAGAACTAACTATGGCTACACCTTC.

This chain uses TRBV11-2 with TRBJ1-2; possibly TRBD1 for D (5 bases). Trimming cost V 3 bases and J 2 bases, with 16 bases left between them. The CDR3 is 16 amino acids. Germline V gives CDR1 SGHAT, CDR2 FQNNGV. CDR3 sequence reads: CASSFRGQGGNYGYTF. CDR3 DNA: TGTGCCAGCAGCTTCCGCGGGCAGGGAGGGAACTATGGCTACACCTTC.

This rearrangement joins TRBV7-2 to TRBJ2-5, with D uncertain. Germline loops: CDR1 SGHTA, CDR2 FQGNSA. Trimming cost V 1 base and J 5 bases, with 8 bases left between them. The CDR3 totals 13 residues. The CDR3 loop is CASSLGFKETQYF. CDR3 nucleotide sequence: TGTGCCAGCAGCTTAGGGTTCAAGGAGACCCAGTACTTC.

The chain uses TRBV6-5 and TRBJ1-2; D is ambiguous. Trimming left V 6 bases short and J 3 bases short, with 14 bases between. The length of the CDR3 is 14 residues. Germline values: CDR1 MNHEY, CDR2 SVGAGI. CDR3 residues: CASRRATSDYGYTF. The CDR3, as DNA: TGTGCCAGCAGAAGGGCCACTTCCGACTATGGCTACACCTTC.

The CDR3 DNA sequence: TGTGCCAGCAGCTTAGACGGACGCGCCAGGCATGGCTACACCTTC. Residues: CASSLDGRARHGYTF. This chain connects TRBV11-3 to TRBJ1-2; the D is unclear. V lost 0 bases, J lost 6 bases, and 14 bases lay in between. The germline V gene encodes CDR1 SGHNT and CDR2 YENEEA. The CDR3 runs to 15 residues.

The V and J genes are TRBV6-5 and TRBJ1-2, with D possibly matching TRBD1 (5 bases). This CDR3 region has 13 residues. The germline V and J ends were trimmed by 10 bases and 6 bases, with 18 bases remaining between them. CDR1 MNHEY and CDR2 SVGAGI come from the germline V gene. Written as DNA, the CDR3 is TGTGCCACCTCCAGGGCAGGGTCGGATGGCTACACCTTC. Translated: CATSRAGSDGYTF.

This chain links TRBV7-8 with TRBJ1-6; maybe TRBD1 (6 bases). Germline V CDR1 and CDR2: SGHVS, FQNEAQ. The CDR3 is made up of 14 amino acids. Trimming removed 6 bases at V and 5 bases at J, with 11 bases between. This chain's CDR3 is CASRIQGNNSPLHF. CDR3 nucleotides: TGTGCCAGCAGAATACAGGGAAATAATTCACCCCTCCACTTT.

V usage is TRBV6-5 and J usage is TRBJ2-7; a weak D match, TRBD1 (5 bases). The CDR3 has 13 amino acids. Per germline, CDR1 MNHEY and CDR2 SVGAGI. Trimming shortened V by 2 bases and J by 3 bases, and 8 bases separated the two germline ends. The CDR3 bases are TGTGCCAGCAGTTACGGGGCACTCTACGAGCAGTACTTC. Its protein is CASSYGALYEQYF.

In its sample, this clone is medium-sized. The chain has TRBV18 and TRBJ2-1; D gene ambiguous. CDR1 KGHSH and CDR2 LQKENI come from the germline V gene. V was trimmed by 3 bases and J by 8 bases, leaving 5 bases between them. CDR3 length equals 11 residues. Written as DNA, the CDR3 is TGTGCCAGCTCACCTATCGATGAGCAGTTCTTC. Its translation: CASSPIDEQFF.

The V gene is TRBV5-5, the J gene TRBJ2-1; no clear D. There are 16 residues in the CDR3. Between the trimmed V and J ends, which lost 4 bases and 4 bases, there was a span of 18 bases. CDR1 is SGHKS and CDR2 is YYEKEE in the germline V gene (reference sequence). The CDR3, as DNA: TGTGCCAGCAGCCAGGACCCGCCCTTAAAGTACAATGAGCAGTTCTTC. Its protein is CASSQDPPLKYNEQFF.

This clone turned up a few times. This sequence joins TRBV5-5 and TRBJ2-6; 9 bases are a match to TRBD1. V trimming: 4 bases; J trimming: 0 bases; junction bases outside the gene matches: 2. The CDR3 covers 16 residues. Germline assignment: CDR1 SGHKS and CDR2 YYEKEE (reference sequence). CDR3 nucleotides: TGTGCCAGCAGCAGGGACAGGGCCTCTGGGGCCAACGTCCTGACTTTC. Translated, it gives CASSRDRASGANVLTF.

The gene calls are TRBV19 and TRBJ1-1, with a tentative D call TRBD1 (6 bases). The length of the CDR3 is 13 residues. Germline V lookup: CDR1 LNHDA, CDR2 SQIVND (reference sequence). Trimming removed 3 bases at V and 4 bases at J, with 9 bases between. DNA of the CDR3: TGTGCCAGTAGTATTCGGGACACCACTGAAGCTTTCTTT. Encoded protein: CASSIRDTTEAFF. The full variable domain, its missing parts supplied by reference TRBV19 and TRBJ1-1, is DGGITQSPKYLFRKEGQNVTLSCEQNLNHDAMYWYRQDPGQGLRLIYYSQIVNDFQKGDIAEGYSVSREKKESFPLTVTSAQKNPTAFYLCASSIRDTTEAFFGQGTRLTVV.

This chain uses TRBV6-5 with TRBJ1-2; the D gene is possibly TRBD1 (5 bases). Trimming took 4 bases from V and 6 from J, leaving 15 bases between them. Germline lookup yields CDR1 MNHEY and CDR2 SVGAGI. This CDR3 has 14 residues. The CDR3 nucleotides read TGTGCCAGCAGTTCCATCCTGAGGGGTAATGGCTACACCTTC. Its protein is CASSSILRGNGYTF.

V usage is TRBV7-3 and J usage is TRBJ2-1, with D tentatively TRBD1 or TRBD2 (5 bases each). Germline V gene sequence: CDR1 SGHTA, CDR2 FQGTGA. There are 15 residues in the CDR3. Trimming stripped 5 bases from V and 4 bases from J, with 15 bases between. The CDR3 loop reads CASSRTRDHYNEQFF. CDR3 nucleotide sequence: TGTGCCAGCAGCCGAACACGGGACCATTACAATGAGCAGTTCTTC. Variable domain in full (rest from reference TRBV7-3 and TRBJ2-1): GAGVSQTPSNKVTEKGKYVELRCDPISGHTALYWYRQSLGQGPEFLIYFQGTGAADDSGLPNDRFFAVRPEGSVSTLKIQRTERGDSAVYLCASSRTRDHYNEQFFGPGTRLTVL.

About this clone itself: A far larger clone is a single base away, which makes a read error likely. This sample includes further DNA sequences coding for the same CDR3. The CDR3 DNA reads TGCGCCAGCAGTGTGGTTGGGGGGCGGGCTGAAGCTTTCTTT. It translates to CASSVVGGRAEAFF. V usage is TRBV5-1 and J usage is TRBJ1-1; possible D gene TRBD1, 6 bases. Germline CDR1 and CDR2: SGHRS and YFSETQ. The length of the CDR3 is 14 residues. Trimming pared 5 bases from V and 6 bases from J, leaving 17 bases between.

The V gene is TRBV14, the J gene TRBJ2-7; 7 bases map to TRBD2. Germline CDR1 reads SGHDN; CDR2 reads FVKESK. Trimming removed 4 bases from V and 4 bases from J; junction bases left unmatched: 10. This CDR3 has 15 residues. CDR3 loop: CASSPRRTRNYEQYF. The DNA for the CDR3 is TGTGCCAGCAGCCCGAGGAGGACTAGGAATTACGAGCAGTACTTC.

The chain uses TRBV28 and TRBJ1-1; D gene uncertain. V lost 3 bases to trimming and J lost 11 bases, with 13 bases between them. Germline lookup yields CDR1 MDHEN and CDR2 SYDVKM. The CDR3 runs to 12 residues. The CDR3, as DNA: TGTGCCAGCAGTTTTTCTGTTTTTATGGCTTTCTTT. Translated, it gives CASSFSVFMAFF.

Here the CDR3 reads CASSSQGTEAFF. The DNA of the CDR3 is TGTGCCAGCAGTTCCCAGGGCACTGAAGCTTTCTTT. The chain recombines TRBV6-6 with TRBJ1-1; possibly TRBD1 for D (5 bases). Germline CDR1 and CDR2: MNHNY and SVGAGI (reference sequence). Between the trimmed V and J ends, which lost 4 bases and 4 bases, there was a span of 7 bases. The CDR3 length is 12 residues.

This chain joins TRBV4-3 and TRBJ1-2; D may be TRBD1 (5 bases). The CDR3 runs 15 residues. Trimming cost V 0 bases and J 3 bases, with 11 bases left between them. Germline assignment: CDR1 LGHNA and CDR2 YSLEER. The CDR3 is CASSQDRQSYYGYTF. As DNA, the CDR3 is TGCGCCAGCAGCCAAGATCGACAGTCCTACTATGGCTACACCTTC.

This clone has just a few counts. The CDR3 DNA sequence: TGTGCTAGTGGTTTAGGGGGGCGGGGCTACGAGCAGTACTTC. As protein: CASGLGGRGYEQYF. The chain links TRBV12-5 to TRBJ2-7; tentatively, D is TRBD1 or TRBD2 (6 bases each). The CDR3 totals 14 residues. Germline CDR1 and CDR2: LGHNT and FRNRAP. The V gene lost 3 bases and the J gene lost 3 bases, with 12 bases spanning the gap.

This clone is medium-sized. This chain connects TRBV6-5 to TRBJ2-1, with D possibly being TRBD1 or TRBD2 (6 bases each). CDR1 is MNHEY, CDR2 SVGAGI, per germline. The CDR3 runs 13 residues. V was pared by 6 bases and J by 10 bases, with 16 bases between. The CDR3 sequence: CASRGGRFSEQFF. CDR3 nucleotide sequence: TGTGCCAGCAGGGGGGGCCGATTCAGCGAGCAGTTCTTC.

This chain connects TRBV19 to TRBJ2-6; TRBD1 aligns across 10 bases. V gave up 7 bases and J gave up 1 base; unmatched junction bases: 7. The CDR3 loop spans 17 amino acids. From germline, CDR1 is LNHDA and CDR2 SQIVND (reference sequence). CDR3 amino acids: CASTHGGQGSGANVLTF. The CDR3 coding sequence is TGTGCCAGTACCCATGGGGGACAGGGGTCTGGGGCCAACGTCCTGACTTTC. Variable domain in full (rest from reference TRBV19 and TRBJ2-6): DGGITQSPKYLFRKEGQNVTLSCEQNLNHDAMYWYRQDPGQGLRLIYYSQIVNDFQKGDIAEGYSVSREKKESFPLTVTSAQKNPTAFYLCASTHGGQGSGANVLTFGAGSRLTVL.